The 32 T cell receptor beta chains listed next were all sequenced from one sample in a study of human T cells and chemical hapten exposure. TCRdb recomputed calls from the RACE reads with MiXCR, one row per CDR3 protein. The sample lists 350,000 to 400,000 distinct CDR3 sequences, about 6% occurring once. Indicated time point: patch test 2, 6 weeks after DPC sensitization. Treatment described: therapeutic diphenylcyclopropenone sensitization with weekly scalp DPC. The source was whole blood, collected in connection with sensitization to the hapten diphenylcyclopropenone (DPC). The source of these receptors is a woman aged 18-30 years with alopecia areata. Some clones in this sample may be carry-over from other donors' samples.

The chain carries TRBV6-6 and TRBJ2-3; 9 nucleotides align to TRBD2. The CDR3 sequence is 17 residues long. Per the germline V gene, CDR1 is MNHNY and CDR2 is SVGAGI (reference sequence). Trimming removed 6 bases from V and 0 bases from J; junction bases left unmatched: 10. The CDR3 sequence is CASRGAGLAGSTDTQYF. DNA of the CDR3: TGTGCCAGCAGGGGGGCCGGGCTAGCGGGGAGCACAGATACGCAGTATTTT.

The sample holds many counts of this clonotype. V gene TRBV6-1 combines with J gene TRBJ1-5, with D maybe TRBD1 (5 bases). The CDR3 sequence is 14 residues long. Between the trimmed V and J ends, which lost 2 bases and 1 base, there was a span of 6 bases. The germline CDR1 and CDR2 sequences are MNHNS and SASEGT. The CDR3 sequence: CASSEPGSNQPQHF. The DNA for the CDR3 is TGTGCCAGCAGTGAACCAGGGAGCAATCAGCCCCAGCATTTT.

The sample holds many counts of this clonotype. The chain links TRBV29-1 to TRBJ1-5, with D perhaps TRBD1 (5 bases). CDR1 is SQVTM and CDR2 is ANQGSEA in the germline V gene. Trimming removed 0 bases at V and 9 bases at J, with 9 bases between. The CDR3 spans 12 residues. This CDR3 is CSVEDQGGPQHF. DNA for the CDR3: TGCAGCGTTGAAGATCAGGGTGGGCCCCAGCATTTT.

This clonotype occurred many times. This rearrangement joins TRBV7-9 to TRBJ1-5; 8 bases match TRBD1. CDR1 and CDR2 from the germline V gene are SEHNR and FQNEAQ (reference sequence). The CDR3 runs 16 residues. After removal of 0 bases from V and 4 bases from J, the junction contained 5 bases not matched to a gene. The CDR3 DNA reads as TGTGCCAGCAGCTTAGCTGGACAGGGCGTAAATCAGCCCCAGCATTTT. This sequence encodes CASSLAGQGVNQPQHF.

This rearrangement joins TRBV7-8 to TRBJ1-5, with TRBD1 matching over 8 bases. Germline lookup yields CDR1 SGHVS and CDR2 FQNEAQ. The CDR3 has 16 residues. With 3 bases clipped from V and 5 bases from J, the junction kept 9 bases outside the gene matches. The CDR3: CASSLSRQGRHQPQHF. DNA of the CDR3: TGTGCCAGCAGCTTGAGCCGACAGGGGAGGCATCAGCCCCAGCATTTT.

The chain couples TRBV7-8 to TRBJ2-7; TRBD1 is a possible D gene (6 bases). V shed 0 bases and J shed 7 bases, with 10 bases lying between them. CDR3 size: 13 residues. The V gene's germline CDR1 is SGHVS and CDR2 FQNEAQ. CDR3 in DNA: TGTGCCAGCAGCTTAGCTTGGCAGGGGGAGCAGTACTTC. Amino acids: CASSLAWQGEQYF.

In DNA, the CDR3 is TGTGCCAGCAGTCCCCTGCTTGACATTCCGTTCGGCTACACCTTC. Protein sequence: CASSPLLDIPFGYTF. J is TRBJ1-2 and V is TRBV27; D ambiguous. CDR3 size: 15 residues. The germline V gene encodes CDR1 MNHEY and CDR2 SMNVEV (reference sequence). V lost 5 bases and J 8 bases, leaving 21 bases between the germline ends.

This rearrangement joins TRBV28 to TRBJ1-2; 7 bases are a match to TRBD1. The CDR3 sequence is 13 residues long. The V and J ends lost 5 bases and 3 bases, in that order; junction bases with no gene match: 3. Germline lookup yields CDR1 MDHEN and CDR2 SYDVKM. The CDR3 nucleotides read TGTGCCAGCAGTAGGGGGCTAGACTATGGCTACACCTTC. This gives the protein CASSRGLDYGYTF.

This clonotype was observed a handful of times. V is TRBV12-3 or TRBV12-4 and J is TRBJ1-1; D unclear. The CDR3 consists of 12 residues. Between the trimmed V and J ends, which lost 9 bases and 1 base, there was a span of 9 bases. The DNA for the CDR3 is TGTGCCAGTTCGTCAACGAACACTGAAGCTTTCTTT. This codes for CASSSTNTEAFF.

The chain uses TRBV6-6 and TRBJ2-5; D remains unclear. CDR3 size: 14 residues. V was cut by 7 bases and J by 3 bases, with 15 bases left in between. Looked up from germline, CDR1 is MNHNY and CDR2 is SVGAGI (reference sequence). The CDR3, as DNA: TGTGCCAGCACCTTGACGGGTTCCGAAGAGACCCAGTACTTC. Its protein product is CASTLTGSEETQYF.

This clonotype has at least ten counts. The rearrangement joins TRBV4-1 to TRBJ2-7; the D call may be TRBD1 or TRBD2 (5 bases each). Trimming removed 4 bases at V and 0 bases at J, with 22 bases between. The CDR3 covers 18 residues. Looked up from germline, CDR1 is MGHRA and CDR2 is YSYEKL. This CDR3 reads CASSLGLIRDADSYEQYF. CDR3 in DNA: TGCGCCAGCAGCCTTGGCCTCATAAGGGACGCCGACTCCTACGAGCAGTACTTC.

The V gene is TRBV27, the J gene TRBJ2-7, with D perhaps matching TRBD2 (5 bases). The CDR3 covers 14 residues. CDR1 and CDR2 from the germline V gene are MNHEY and SMNVEV (reference sequence). Trimming cost V 8 bases and J 6 bases, with 20 bases left between them. The CDR3 region has the DNA TGTGCCAGCCGTCGACCCGGGGTACCGGGCGAGCAGTACTTC. It specifies CASRRPGVPGEQYF.

The J gene is TRBJ1-1, the V gene TRBV11-2; no definite D call. Germline lookup yields CDR1 SGHAT and CDR2 FQNNGV. This CDR3 has 16 amino acids. Deletions cut 4 bases from V and 8 bases from J, with 23 bases between. DNA for the CDR3: TGTGCCAGCAGCTCCATTAAACCGGGATATACTATAGAAGCTTTCTTT. Protein sequence: CASSSIKPGYTIEAFF.

This clonotype was counted ten times or more. The chain employs TRBV3-1 and TRBJ1-5; the match to TRBD1 covers 8 bases. The CDR3 has 14 amino acids. Per the germline V gene, CDR1 is LGHDT and CDR2 is YNNKEL (reference sequence). V shed 6 bases and J 7 bases; nucleotides not matched to a gene: 8. The CDR3 loop is CASSRQGREQPQHF. The CDR3 nucleotides read TGTGCCAGCAGTCGACAGGGGAGGGAGCAGCCCCAGCATTTT.

This clonotype was seen only a few times. The genes are TRBV9 and TRBJ2-6, with a possible D match to TRBD2 (6 bases). Germline CDR1 reads SGDLS; CDR2 reads YYNGEE. The CDR3 loop spans 16 amino acids. V lost 5 bases and J 1 base, leaving 13 bases between the germline ends. The CDR3 sequence is CASRHSGDSGANVLTF. The CDR3 DNA reads TGTGCCAGCAGACATAGCGGAGATTCTGGGGCCAACGTCCTGACTTTC.

This clonotype was detected many times. The V gene is TRBV12-5, the J gene TRBJ2-3, with 10 bases identical to TRBD2. CDR3 size: 15 residues. Trimming at V came to 6 bases and at J to 1 base, leaving 4 bases not matched to a gene. In germline, CDR1 is LGHNT, CDR2 FRNRAP. The CDR3, as DNA: TGTGCTAGTGGGGGTGGACTAGCGGGCACAGATACGCAGTATTTT. Encoded protein: CASGGGLAGTDTQYF.

This clonotype was counted ten times or more. The chain carries TRBV2 and TRBJ1-2, with 8 nucleotides matching TRBD1. Germline assignment: CDR1 SNHLY and CDR2 FYNNEI. V was pared by 2 bases and J by 1 base, with 3 bases of the junction left unmatched. CDR3 length: 15 residues. The CDR3 DNA is TGTGCCAGCAGTGAACAAGGACAGGGTAACTATGGCTACACCTTC. Translation gives CASSEQGQGNYGYTF.

This clonotype was detected ten times or more. This chain uses TRBV4-2 with TRBJ2-3; 12 nucleotides align to TRBD2. The V and J ends lost 4 bases and 6 bases, in that order; junction bases with no gene match: 8. This CDR3 spans 16 amino acids. Germline loops: CDR1 LGHNA, CDR2 YNFKEQ. The CDR3 here is CASSPRTSGEVDTQYF. The CDR3, as DNA: TGTGCCAGCAGCCCCCGGACTAGCGGGGAGGTGGATACGCAGTATTTT.

The rearrangement joins TRBV6-2 or TRBV6-3 to TRBJ2-3; D is unclear. CDR1 MNHEY and CDR2 SVGEGT come from the germline V gene. V was shortened by 6 bases and J by 4 bases, with 8 bases between the two germline ends. The length of the CDR3 is 12 residues. CDR3 sequence: CASSRTPDTQYF. The CDR3 DNA follows: TGTGCCAGCAGCCGAACACCAGATACGCAGTATTTT.

This clonotype was picked up many times. This chain joins TRBV12-3 or TRBV12-4 and TRBJ1-2, with D possibly matching TRBD1 (5 bases). The CDR3 is 13 amino acids. V was pared by 3 bases and J by 8 bases, with 13 bases between. CDR3 coding DNA: TGTGCCAGCAGTTTCTCCGGGGCGGGAGGCTACACCTTC. Translating gives CASSFSGAGGYTF.

There are many counts of this clonotype. The chain employs TRBV27 and TRBJ1-1; D is perhaps TRBD1 (6 bases). CDR3 length equals 15 residues. V was cut by 2 bases and J by 3 bases, with 13 bases left in between. The germline V gene encodes CDR1 MNHEY and CDR2 SMNVEV (reference sequence). The CDR3 region is CASSLIRGQDTEAFF. CDR3 nucleotides: TGTGCCAGCAGTTTAATCAGGGGCCAGGACACTGAAGCTTTCTTT.

This clonotype was seen a few times. This chain connects TRBV7-2 to TRBJ2-7; TRBD2 is a possible D gene (5 bases). Germline values: CDR1 SGHTA, CDR2 FQGNSA. This CDR3 region has 15 residues. Deletions cut 5 bases from V and 3 bases from J, with 17 bases between. The CDR3 region is CASSPGAPGVYEQYF. The CDR3 nucleotides are TGTGCCAGCAGCCCGGGCGCCCCCGGGGTCTACGAGCAGTACTTC.

This clonotype was picked up many times. V usage is TRBV6-1 and J usage is TRBJ1-1; D gene unclear. CDR3 length equals 12 residues. Trimming stripped 2 bases from V and 5 bases from J, with 6 bases between. The germline V gene encodes CDR1 MNHNS and CDR2 SASEGT. The CDR3 DNA sequence: TGTGCCAGCAGTGAACGTCTGACTGAAGCTTTCTTT. Residues: CASSERLTEAFF.

The chain links TRBV6-2 or TRBV6-3 to TRBJ2-5; TRBD2 aligns across 8 bases. The junction had 3 bases not matched to a gene; V was cut back by 8 bases and J by 1 base. The germline V gene has CDR1 MNHEY and CDR2 SVGEGT. This CDR3 comprises 13 residues. The CDR3 sequence: CASLRGGQETQYF. The CDR3 DNA sequence: TGTGCCAGCCTACGGGGGGGCCAAGAGACCCAGTACTTC.

This clonotype was seen at least ten times. V and J are TRBV20-1 and TRBJ2-7; 14 positions agree with TRBD2. The CDR3 totals 16 residues. Per the germline V gene, CDR1 is DFQATT and CDR2 is SNEGSKA (reference sequence). With 2 bases clipped from V and 5 bases from J, the junction kept 8 bases outside the gene matches. The CDR3 DNA is TGCAGTGCTAGACTCGGGACTAGCGGGGGCGGCAACGAGCAGTACTTC. This translates into CSARLGTSGGGNEQYF.

This clonotype is medium-sized within its sample. The chain combines TRBV4-3 with TRBJ1-2; D remains unclear. V lost 1 base, J lost 10 bases, and 13 bases lay in between. This CDR3 spans 13 amino acids. CDR1 is LGHNA and CDR2 is YSLEER in the germline V gene. CDR3 bases: TGCGCCAGCAGCCAAGTGGGAGGTTTCGACTACACCTTC. Amino acid sequence: CASSQVGGFDYTF.

This clonotype has ten or more counts. This chain links TRBV20-1 with TRBJ1-1; no definite D call. The CDR3 is 11 residues long. Germline V gene lookup returns CDR1 DFQATT and CDR2 SNEGSKA (reference sequence). V was shortened by 5 bases and J by 5 bases, with 9 bases between the two germline ends. CDR3 nucleotides: TGCAGTGCTCCGCGGGAAACTGAAGCTTTCTTT. Protein product: CSAPRETEAFF.

This clonotype came up a few times. CDR3 DNA sequence: TGTGCCAGCAGCTTTAGGATCCCCTCTGGAAACACCATATATTTT. It specifies CASSFRIPSGNTIYF. The V call is TRBV7-9, the J call TRBJ1-3; no definite D call. This CDR3 comprises 15 residues. Germline values: CDR1 SEHNR, CDR2 FQNEAQ (reference sequence). V was cut by 3 bases and J by 0 bases, with 9 bases left in between.

The chain carries TRBV2 and TRBJ1-1; 9 nucleotides align to TRBD1. Germline V gene data show CDR1 as SNHLY and CDR2 as FYNNEI. The CDR3 totals 13 residues. The trim removed 6 bases at V and 6 bases at J, leaving 5 bases unmatched. The CDR3 sequence is CASRRQGEAEAFF. CDR3 bases: TGTGCCAGCAGACGACAGGGGGAAGCTGAAGCTTTCTTT. Combining the CDR3 with reference TRBV2 and TRBJ1-1 gives the whole variable domain EPEVTQTPSHQVTQMGQEVILRCVPISNHLYFYWYRQILGQKVEFLVSFYNNEISEKSEIFDDQFSVERPDGSNFTLKIRSTKLEDSAMYFCASRRQGEAEAFFGQGTRLTVV.

There are a few counts of this clonotype. The chain combines TRBV15 with TRBJ2-7, with 14 positions matching TRBD2. Germline lookup yields CDR1 LNHNV and CDR2 YYDKDF (reference sequence). With 1 base clipped from V and 2 bases from J, the junction kept 7 bases outside the gene matches. This CDR3 has 18 residues. Here the CDR3 DNA reads TGTGCCACCAGCAGAGCCCAGGGACTAGCGGGGGATCCCTACGAGCAGTACTTC. Translated, it gives CATSRAQGLAGDPYEQYF.

This clonotype was recorded many times. This chain connects TRBV4-3 to TRBJ1-1; D unclear. V shed 3 bases and J shed 0 bases, with 17 bases lying between them. The CDR3 extends over 17 amino acids. The germline V gene has CDR1 LGHNA and CDR2 YSLEER. The CDR3 protein is CASSQERVDLLNTEAFF. Written as DNA, the CDR3 is TGCGCCAGCAGCCAGGAAAGGGTCGACCTTCTGAACACTGAAGCTTTCTTT.

This clonotype was found many times. This chain links TRBV11-2 with TRBJ2-1; weak D call: TRBD1 (6 bases). CDR1 is SGHAT and CDR2 is FQNNGV in the germline V gene. Trimming removed 4 bases from V and 2 bases from J, with 15 bases in between. This CDR3 spans 16 amino acids. CDR3 in amino acids: CASSSRQEETYNEQFF. The CDR3, as DNA: TGTGCCAGCAGCTCCAGACAGGAAGAAACCTACAATGAGCAGTTCTTC.